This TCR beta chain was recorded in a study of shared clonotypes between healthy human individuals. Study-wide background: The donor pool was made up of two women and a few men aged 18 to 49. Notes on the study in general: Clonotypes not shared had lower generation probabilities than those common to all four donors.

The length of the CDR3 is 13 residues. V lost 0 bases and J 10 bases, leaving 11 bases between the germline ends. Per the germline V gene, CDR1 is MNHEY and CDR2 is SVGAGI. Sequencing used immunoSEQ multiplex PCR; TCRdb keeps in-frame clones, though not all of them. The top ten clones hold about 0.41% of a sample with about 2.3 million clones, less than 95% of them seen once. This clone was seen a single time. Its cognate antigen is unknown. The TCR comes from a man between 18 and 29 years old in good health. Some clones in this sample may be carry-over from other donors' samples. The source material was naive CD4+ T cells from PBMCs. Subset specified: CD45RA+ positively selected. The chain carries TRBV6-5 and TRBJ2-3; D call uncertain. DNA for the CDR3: TGTGCCAGCAGTTACTCGAAATCACCGTCGCAGTATTTT. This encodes CASSYSKSPSQYF.